This T cell receptor beta chain originates from a study of chronic HIV infection and antiretroviral therapy (dated by TCRdb to about 2015). This clonotype was observed at least ten times. The clone's antigen remains unknown. No much larger clone exists at a distance of one base, and base qualities are not known. V loses 2 bases of germline sequence and J loses 10 bases, and the interval between the two ends is 10 bases. Inclusive of the bounding cysteine and phenylalanine, the CDR3 is 12 residues long. The DNA shown is the 36-base CDR3, in frame from base 1. From a lookup of the germline V gene, CDR1 and CDR2 are SGDLS and YYNGEE. The library was prepared using 5' RACE. Sequencing relied on an Illumina MiSeq. Starting from the raw public reads, TCRdb applied fastp trimming at Q25, assembled clones with MiXCR and retained in-frame beta chains. Each entry merges the rows of one CDR3 protein and shows their most common DNA and genes. The sample table contains roughly 39,000 distinct CDR3 sequences; only one count was recorded for 7.5% to 9% of them. Around 2.9% of the sample is held by the ten biggest clonotypes.

Recombination joined TRBV9 with TRBJ2-1, with a weak D call of TRBD1 (5 bases match). Material for sequencing was peripheral blood. This clonotype was obtained from an adult who had HIV and had not received antiretroviral therapy, or was an uninfected healthy control (not recorded which). The nucleotide sequence reads as follows: TGTGCCAGCAGCGTGGGGCCCCGGGAGCAGTTCTTC. It specifies CASSVGPREQFF. Full variable domain (CDR3 extended with the reference TRBV9 and TRBJ2-1 proteins): DSGVTQTPKHLITATGQRVTLRCSPRSGDLSVYWYQQSLDQGLQFLIQYYNGEERAKGNILERFSAQQFPDLHSELNLSSLELGDSALYFCASSVGPREQFFGPGTRLTVL.